A single sample gave rise to the 17 T cell receptor beta chains below, sequenced in a study of T cell repertoires in cytomegalovirus infection. TCRdb re-called the reads through MiXCR, storing one row per CDR3 protein. The data contain about 310,000 distinct CDR3 sequences, roughly a tenth of them singletons. The sample was PBMCs. The source is a human donor in good health (CMV status not recorded). Some clones in this sample may be carry-over from other donors' samples.

The chain couples TRBV20-1 to TRBJ2-5, with TRBD1 as a possible D gene (6 bases). The CDR3 spans 13 residues. Germline loops: CDR1 DFQATT, CDR2 SNEGSKA (reference sequence). V was shortened by 4 bases and J by 2 bases, with 11 bases between the two germline ends. CDR3 sequence: CSAIRGVQETQYF. In DNA, the CDR3 is TGCAGTGCTATCAGGGGAGTGCAAGAGACCCAGTACTTC.

This clonotype was observed at least ten times. The rearrangement uses TRBV7-8 and TRBJ2-3, with 8 positions matching TRBD1. The V segment lost 3 bases and the J segment 3 bases; nucleotides outside the gene matches: 14. The CDR3 covers 18 residues. The germline V gene has CDR1 SGHVS and CDR2 FQNEAQ. DNA of the CDR3: TGTGCCAGCAGCTTGGGGCCGGCGGACAGGGCAGCGACAGATACGCAGTATTTT. It codes for CASSLGPADRAATDTQYF.

This clonotype was picked up many times. In DNA form, the CDR3 reads TGTGCCAGCAGCTTCCCTTTTGGCCTTAGTAGGGAGACCCAGTACTTC. Translating it yields CASSFPFGLSRETQYF. V is TRBV7-9 and J is TRBJ2-5; D not certain. Germline CDR1 SEHNR, CDR2 FQNEAQ (reference sequence). V was clipped by 3 bases and J by 5 bases, with 19 bases between them. CDR3 length equals 16 residues. The full variable domain, completed using reference TRBV7-9 and TRBJ2-5, is DTGVSQNPRHKITKRGQNVTFRCDPISEHNRLYWYRQTLGQGPEFLTYFQNEAQLEKSRLLSDRFSAERPKGSFSTLEIQRTEQGDSAMYLCASSFPFGLSRETQYFGPGTRLLVL.

This clonotype was detected many times. The CDR3 protein is CASTARDRPFGYTF. The CDR3, as DNA: TGTGCCAGCACCGCAAGGGACAGGCCCTTCGGCTACACCTTC. This chain links TRBV7-2 with TRBJ1-2; 8 nucleotides agree with TRBD1. The germline V gene has CDR1 SGHTA and CDR2 FQGNSA. The CDR3 totals 14 residues. V trimming: 7 bases; J trimming: 8 bases; junction bases outside the gene matches: 12.

This clonotype was detected many times. The V call is TRBV7-9, the J call TRBJ1-5; no definite D call. Deletions cut 1 base from V and 9 bases from J, with 7 bases between. The CDR3 consists of 12 residues. Germline V lookup: CDR1 SEHNR, CDR2 FQNEAQ (reference sequence). CDR3 residues: CASSLDNGPQHF. The CDR3 coding sequence is TGTGCCAGCAGCTTAGACAACGGGCCCCAGCATTTT. The whole variable domain, remainder taken from reference TRBV7-9 and TRBJ1-5, is DTGVSQNPRHKITKRGQNVTFRCDPISEHNRLYWYRQTLGQGPEFLTYFQNEAQLEKSRLLSDRFSAERPKGSFSTLEIQRTEQGDSAMYLCASSLDNGPQHFGDGTRLSIL.

Only a few counts were recorded for this clonotype. Because the CDR3 is missing its conserved closing phenylalanine or tryptophan, this is likely a read error. No DNA is shown, since the ends of the CDR3 on it are uncertain; the CDR3 is the one TCRdb lists. The V call is TRBV2, the J call TRBJ2-1; the listed D gene, TRBD1, was not tested against the DNA. The V gene's germline CDR1 is SNHLY and CDR2 FYNNEI. The CDR3 has 11 residues if both end residues are counted. CDR3 residues: CASRRTLVHPL.

This clonotype was seen ten or more times. This rearrangement joins TRBV29-1 to TRBJ2-1; D is possibly TRBD2 (6 bases). Looked up from germline, CDR1 is SQVTM and CDR2 is ANQGSEA. With 3 bases removed from V and 3 bases from J, the gap between germline ends came to 9 bases. This CDR3 contains 13 residues. CDR3: CSVDRENYNEQFF. The DNA for the CDR3 is TGCAGCGTTGACCGGGAGAACTACAATGAGCAGTTCTTC.

V usage is TRBV20-1 and J usage is TRBJ1-5; D gene unclear. The germline CDR1 and CDR2 sequences are DFQATT and SNEGSKA (reference sequence). Trimming shortened V by 6 bases and J by 3 bases, and 12 bases separated the two germline ends. The CDR3 runs 13 residues. The CDR3 sequence: CSARRQDNQPQHF. CDR3 DNA: TGCAGTGCCAGGCGGCAGGACAATCAGCCCCAGCATTTT.

This clonotype has at least ten counts. V gene TRBV6-6 combines with J gene TRBJ1-5; D is uncertain. Trimming left V 0 bases short and J 1 base short, with 4 bases between. The CDR3 runs to 14 residues. Germline V gene data show CDR1 as MNHNY and CDR2 as SVGAGI (reference sequence). In nucleotides, the CDR3 is TGTGCCAGCAGTTACTCGAACAGCAATCAGCCCCAGCATTTT. Protein sequence: CASSYSNSNQPQHF.

This clonotype showed up many times. The chain joins TRBV7-2 to TRBJ2-1, with D maybe TRBD2 (7 bases). CDR3 size: 14 residues. Germline-derived CDR1 and CDR2 are SGHTA and FQGNSA. Trimming stripped 2 bases from V and 6 bases from J, with 11 bases between. The CDR3 DNA follows: TGTGCCAGCAGCTTAAGGGGGGGCACCAATGAGCAGTTCTTC. It translates to CASSLRGGTNEQFF.

This clonotype has at least ten counts. The CDR3 sequence: CAVGQLNTEAFF. For the CDR3, the DNA is TGTGCCGTCGGACAATTGAACACTGAAGCTTTCTTT. J is TRBJ1-1 and V is TRBV28; possible D gene TRBD1, 5 bases. Trimming took off 11 bases at V and 0 bases at J, with 10 bases between the two ends. CDR3 size: 12 residues. Germline V CDR1 and CDR2: MDHEN, SYDVKM. Combining the CDR3 with reference TRBV28 and TRBJ1-1 gives the whole variable domain DVKVTQSSRYLVKRTGEKVFLECVQDMDHENMFWYRQDPGLGLRLIYFSYDVKMKEKGDIPEGYSVSREKKERFSLILESASTNQTSMYLCAVGQLNTEAFFGQGTRLTVV.

The rearrangement joins TRBV13 to TRBJ1-5; 9 nucleotides agree with TRBD1. The CDR3 spans 16 residues. Germline lookup yields CDR1 PRHDT and CDR2 FYEKMQ (reference sequence). With 3 bases clipped from V and 2 bases from J, the junction kept 5 bases outside the gene matches. CDR3 sequence reads: CASSLRQGVGNQPQHF. Here the CDR3 DNA reads TGTGCCAGCAGCTTGAGACAGGGGGTAGGCAATCAGCCCCAGCATTTT.

This clonotype was counted between two and nine times. J is TRBJ1-1 and V is TRBV28, with D maybe TRBD1 (5 bases). This CDR3 contains 15 residues. Looked up from germline, CDR1 is MDHEN and CDR2 is SYDVKM. V shed 5 bases and J shed 1 base, with 14 bases lying between them. The CDR3 nucleotides read TGTGCCAGCAGTCCTCGGGGACGGGGGAACACTGAAGCTTTCTTT. Protein sequence: CASSPRGRGNTEAFF.

Only a few counts were recorded for this clonotype. The V call is TRBV2, the J call TRBJ2-7; D is uncertain. Germline assignment: CDR1 SNHLY and CDR2 FYNNEI. V lost 3 bases to trimming and J lost 5 bases, with 8 bases between them. This CDR3 has 12 residues. The CDR3 here is CASSEQSDEQYV. The CDR3 region has the DNA TGTGCCAGCAGTGAGCAGTCCGACGAGCAGTACGTC.

This clonotype was seen many times. The chain couples TRBV7-2 to TRBJ2-2, with 7 positions matching TRBD2. The CDR3 loop spans 14 amino acids. Germline-derived CDR1 and CDR2 are SGHTA and FQGNSA. V was clipped by 6 bases and J by 6 bases; unmatched bases: 7. The CDR3 coding sequence is TGTGCCAGCAGTTTGGTCGGGGGGTCCGGGGAGCTGTTTTTT. This translates into CASSLVGGSGELFF.

The table lists this clonotype with many counts. The chain combines TRBV28 with TRBJ1-5; 11 bases fit TRBD1. CDR3 size: 17 residues. Germline CDR1 reads MDHEN; CDR2 reads SYDVKM. V dropped 2 bases and J dropped 4; count of bases not matched to a gene: 7. The chain's CDR3 is CASSLPGTGGGNQPQHF. The CDR3 nucleotides are TGTGCCAGCAGTTTACCCGGGACAGGGGGTGGAAATCAGCCCCAGCATTTT.

Ten or more counts support this clonotype. The chain employs TRBV6-2 or TRBV6-3 and TRBJ2-1; 7 nucleotides align to TRBD2. The CDR3 contains 14 residues. Germline V gene data show CDR1 as MNHEY and CDR2 as SVGEGT. Trimming took 2 bases from V and 6 from J; bases not matched to a gene: 4. CDR3 region: CASSYGAGVNEQFF. The DNA of the CDR3 is TGTGCCAGCAGTTACGGTGCGGGGGTCAATGAGCAGTTCTTC.